This T cell receptor beta chain was sequenced in a study of blood T cell repertoires in COVID-19. The V gene lost 4 bases and the J gene lost 0 bases, with 11 bases spanning the gap. Germline V CDR1 and CDR2: SGHRS, YFSETQ. The CDR3 loop spans 16 amino acids. TCRdb's copy holds only in-frame clones and misses some; the assay was immunoSEQ multiplex PCR. The sample contains 130,000 to 150,000 clones, roughly 88% of which appear only once. The sample was peripheral blood. J is TRBJ1-6 and V is TRBV5-1, with D unresolved. This TCR was recovered from a man in his fifties or sixties with active or convalescent COVID-19. The CDR3 region is CASSPIQSSYNSPLHF. CDR3 coding DNA: TGCGCCAGCAGCCCTATCCAAAGCTCCTATAATTCACCCCTCCACTTT. The full variable domain, in which reference TRBV5-1 and TRBJ1-6 provide the parts outside the CDR3, is KAGVTQTPRYLIKTRGQQVTLSCSPISGHRSVSWYQQTPGQGLQFLFEYFSETQRNKGNFPGRFSGRQFSNSRSEMNVSTLELGDSALYLCASSPIQSSYNSPLHFGNGTRLTVT.